The 27 T cell receptor beta chains given below trace back to one sample, sequenced in a study of CD4+ T cells in melanoma. Repertoires were generated with immunoSEQ multiplex PCR, while TCRdb's copy carries only in-frame clones and drops some. The sample carries roughly 9,200 clones, under 75% recorded once. Sequenced sample: cells from a culture (not recorded whether cultured in vitro). All receptors come from a human donor with melanoma.

The chain couples TRBV6-6 to TRBJ2-5; D not resolved. Trimming took 6 bases from V and 5 from J, leaving 10 bases between them. In germline, CDR1 is MNHNY, CDR2 SVGAGI (reference sequence). CDR3 size: 12 residues. This CDR3 is CASSLAGETQYF. DNA of the CDR3: TGTGCCAGCAGCCTGGCCGGGGAGACCCAGTACTTC.

The rearrangement joins TRBV7-3 to TRBJ2-2, with 7 bases lining up with TRBD1. CDR1 is SGHTA and CDR2 is FQGTGA in the germline V gene. This CDR3 spans 15 amino acids. V was pared by 4 bases and J by 5 bases, with 7 bases of the junction left unmatched. As DNA, the CDR3 is TGTGCCAGCAGCTCCCGGGGACAGACAACCGGGGAGCTGTTTTTT. It specifies CASSSRGQTTGELFF.

The V and J genes are TRBV5-6 and TRBJ1-6; D might be TRBD1 (5 bases). The CDR3 loop spans 14 amino acids. Trimming pared 4 bases from V and 9 bases from J, leaving 14 bases between. Germline loops: CDR1 SGHDT, CDR2 YYEEEE. The CDR3 reads CASSQGRRGSPLHF. The CDR3 region has the DNA TGTGCCAGCAGCCAAGGACGGAGGGGTTCACCCCTCCACTTT.

The chain employs TRBV9 and TRBJ2-7; D not resolved. The CDR3 is 16 amino acids. Trimming shortened V by 5 bases and J by 0 bases, and 18 bases separated the two germline ends. From germline, CDR1 is SGDLS and CDR2 YYNGEE. CDR3 bases: TGTGCCAGCAGTGAGGACGCAGGACCCGACTCCTACGAGCAGTACTTC. This codes for CASSEDAGPDSYEQYF.

This chain links TRBV19 with TRBJ1-5; D is unclear. The CDR3 has 16 residues. Germline loops: CDR1 LNHDA, CDR2 SQIVND (reference sequence). V gave up 5 bases and J gave up 0 bases, with 14 bases separating them. The CDR3 DNA sequence: TGTGCCAGTAGTCCGTTGGACCTCAATAGCAATCAGCCCCAGCATTTT. This translates into CASSPLDLNSNQPQHF.

The chain uses TRBV5-8 and TRBJ1-2; TRBD1 is a possible D gene (5 bases). Germline-derived CDR1 and CDR2 are SGHTS and YDEGEE. V lost 2 bases, J lost 4 bases, and 15 bases lay in between. This CDR3 contains 15 residues. The CDR3 loop is CASSFGTYDLYGYTF. The CDR3 bases are TGTGCCAGCAGCTTCGGGACCTACGATCTCTATGGCTACACCTTC.

This clone was observed once. The chain combines TRBV11-2 with TRBJ2-7; D tentatively reads TRBD1 or TRBD2 (6 bases each). Germline V gives CDR1 SGHAT, CDR2 FQNNGV. CDR3 length: 15 amino acids. V lost 6 bases and J lost 4, with 19 bases in between. CDR3 nucleotides: TGTGCCAGCAGGCCCTGGGGGGCATTACCATACGAGCAGTACTTC. Residues: CASRPWGALPYEQYF.

This rearrangement joins TRBV5-1 to TRBJ2-7, with 7 bases matching TRBD2. The V segment lost 3 bases and the J segment 0 bases; nucleotides outside the gene matches: 6. Looked up from germline, CDR1 is SGHRS and CDR2 is YFSETQ. This CDR3 has 15 residues. The CDR3 spells CASSWSGVSSYEQYF. In nucleotides, the CDR3 is TGCGCCAGCAGCTGGAGCGGGGTTAGCTCCTACGAGCAGTACTTC.

The CDR3 loop is CASSLVGSYNEQFF. The DNA of the CDR3 is TGTGCCAGCAGCTTAGTGGGCAGTTACAATGAGCAGTTCTTC. The V gene is TRBV7-9, the J gene TRBJ2-1; D is unresolved. The CDR3 is 14 amino acids. Germline-derived CDR1 and CDR2 are SEHNR and FQNEAQ (reference sequence). Trimming removed 1 base at V and 4 bases at J, with 8 bases between.

The chain joins TRBV11-2 to TRBJ2-2; TRBD1 aligns across 8 bases. V lost 5 bases, J lost 8 bases, and 4 bases stayed unmatched. The germline gives CDR1 SGHAT, CDR2 FQNNGV. The CDR3 covers 13 residues. This CDR3 reads CASSRTGNGELFF. The CDR3 DNA reads as TGTGCCAGCAGCAGGACAGGGAATGGGGAGCTGTTTTTT.

This chain uses TRBV11-2 with TRBJ2-2; 9 bases match TRBD2. In germline, CDR1 is SGHAT, CDR2 FQNNGV. The CDR3 loop spans 14 amino acids. With 7 bases clipped from V and 4 bases from J, the junction kept 4 bases outside the gene matches. The CDR3 reads CASNLAGFTGELFF. The CDR3 nucleotides are TGTGCCAGCAACCTAGCGGGGTTCACCGGGGAGCTGTTTTTT.

This clone was seen only a few times. V usage is TRBV10-2 and J usage is TRBJ1-1; D gene uncertain. The CDR3 has 14 amino acids. The germline V and J ends were trimmed by 0 bases and 4 bases, with 9 bases remaining between them. Germline-derived CDR1 and CDR2 are WSHSY and SAAADI. Here the CDR3 reads CASSESGLSTEAFF. In DNA form, the CDR3 reads TGCGCCAGCAGTGAGTCAGGGTTGTCCACTGAAGCTTTCTTT.

This chain connects TRBV5-4 to TRBJ1-1, with D tentatively TRBD1 (6 bases). The CDR3 loop spans 14 amino acids. Germline V lookup: CDR1 SGHNT, CDR2 YYREEE (reference sequence). V was clipped by 2 bases and J by 1 base, with 9 bases between them. DNA for the CDR3: TGTGCCAGCAGCTTACAGGGTGGGAACACTGAAGCTTTCTTT. Translating it yields CASSLQGGNTEAFF.

The chain has TRBV18 and TRBJ2-7, with 7 nucleotides matching TRBD1. V gave up 0 bases and J gave up 4 bases; unmatched junction bases: 3. The CDR3 totals 14 residues. Germline lookup yields CDR1 KGHSH and CDR2 LQKENI. The CDR3 nucleotides are TGTGCCAGCTCACCACCGCGACAGGGATACGAGCAGTACTTC. The encoded protein is CASSPPRQGYEQYF.

The chain joins TRBV5-1 to TRBJ1-5; 11 bases match TRBD1. After removal of 3 bases from V and 0 bases from J, the junction contained 2 bases not matched to a gene. This CDR3 contains 16 residues. Germline CDR1 SGHRS, CDR2 YFSETQ. The CDR3 region is CASSSGTGGSNQPQHF. DNA of the CDR3: TGCGCCAGCAGCTCTGGGACAGGGGGTAGCAATCAGCCCCAGCATTTT.

The V and J genes are TRBV4-1 and TRBJ2-5, with TRBD2 identical over 10 bases. V trimming: 2 bases; J trimming: 2 bases; junction bases outside the gene matches: 5. This CDR3 spans 16 amino acids. The germline gives CDR1 MGHRA, CDR2 YSYEKL. Here the CDR3 reads CASSQLAGGLQETQYF. The CDR3 DNA sequence: TGCGCCAGCAGCCAATTAGCGGGGGGCCTACAAGAGACCCAGTACTTC.

This clone was detected only a few times. This chain uses TRBV27 with TRBJ2-7; D possibly corresponds to TRBD2 (5 bases). Germline loops: CDR1 MNHEY, CDR2 SMNVEV (reference sequence). The CDR3 covers 13 residues. The V gene lost 3 bases and the J gene lost 5 bases, with 11 bases spanning the gap. The CDR3 sequence is CASSFTGYNEQYF. For the CDR3, the DNA is TGTGCCAGCAGTTTCACGGGGTATAACGAGCAGTACTTC.

This clone was detected a few times. This chain connects TRBV18 to TRBJ1-5; D remains unclear. Germline CDR1 reads KGHSH; CDR2 reads LQKENI. This CDR3 has 16 residues. The V end lost 3 bases, the J end lost 1 base, and 13 bases lay between the germline ends. CDR3 sequence (DNA): TGTGCCAGCTCACCGGGAGGGAGGGTGAGCAATCAGCCCCAGCATTTT. Amino acids: CASSPGGRVSNQPQHF.

This chain links TRBV27 with TRBJ1-6; no definite D call. This CDR3 has 15 residues. The germline V gene encodes CDR1 MNHEY and CDR2 SMNVEV (reference sequence). Trimming took 10 bases from V and 7 from J, leaving 20 bases between them. The DNA of the CDR3 is TGTGCCATCGACCGCCACTGGGGTATGAATTCACCCCTCCACTTT. Its protein product is CAIDRHWGMNSPLHF.

V gene TRBV4-2 combines with J gene TRBJ2-3, with TRBD2 identical over 11 bases. The CDR3 totals 16 residues. Germline V gives CDR1 LGHNA, CDR2 YNFKEQ. Trimming removed 1 base from V and 4 bases from J; junction bases left unmatched: 4. DNA for the CDR3: TGTGCCAGCAGCCAAGTCTTAGCGGGGGGGCCAGATACGCAGTATTTT. This translates into CASSQVLAGGPDTQYF.

This clone turned up a few times. The genes are TRBV5-1 and TRBJ2-2; possibly TRBD1 or TRBD2 for D (5 bases each). In germline, CDR1 is SGHRS, CDR2 YFSETQ. Trimming cost V 7 bases and J 1 base, with 14 bases left between them. This CDR3 comprises 15 residues. CDR3 nucleotides: TGCGCCAGCTCCTCCGGGACGATGAACACCGGGGAGCTGTTTTTT. Its protein is CASSSGTMNTGELFF.

The chain uses TRBV19 and TRBJ2-7; D tentatively fits TRBD1 or TRBD2 (5 bases each). Trimming stripped 6 bases from V and 6 bases from J, with 21 bases between. The CDR3 consists of 15 residues. Germline CDR1 reads LNHDA; CDR2 reads SQIVND (reference sequence). The CDR3 nucleotides read TGTGCCAGTAGCCTTTCCGGGACCCTTTCTCGCGAGCAGTACTTC. Translated: CASSLSGTLSREQYF.

The genes are TRBV6-1 and TRBJ1-1; 8 bases match TRBD1. The CDR3 length is 14 residues. The junction had 10 bases not matched to a gene; V was cut back by 5 bases and J by 8 bases. The germline V gene encodes CDR1 MNHNS and CDR2 SASEGT. The CDR3 DNA reads TGTGCCAGCAGTCTATACCCCAGGGGGCCCGAAGCTTTCTTT. Translated, it gives CASSLYPRGPEAFF.

The rearrangement joins TRBV9 to TRBJ1-6; 8 bases agree with TRBD1. Germline trimming cut 3 bases from V and 7 bases from J; bases unmatched to any gene: 6. Germline CDR1 SGDLS, CDR2 YYNGEE. The CDR3 totals 15 residues. The CDR3 spells CASSARQGQNSPLHF. In nucleotides, the CDR3 is TGTGCCAGCAGCGCGAGACAGGGGCAGAATTCACCCCTCCACTTT. Using reference TRBV9 and TRBJ1-6 for the parts outside the CDR3, the full variable domain is DSGVTQTPKHLITATGQRVTLRCSPRSGDLSVYWYQQSLDQGLQFLIQYYNGEERAKGNILERFSAQQFPDLHSELNLSSLELGDSALYFCASSARQGQNSPLHFGNGTRLTVT.

The V and J genes are TRBV7-9 and TRBJ1-5; no reliable D call. CDR1 and CDR2 from the germline V gene are SEHNR and FQNEAQ (reference sequence). Trimming cost V 5 bases and J 6 bases, with 14 bases left between them. The CDR3 covers 14 residues. The CDR3 DNA sequence: TGTGCCAGCAGCCCAGCATCGCAGATTCAGCCCCAGCATTTT. Translated: CASSPASQIQPQHF.

This chain connects TRBV5-4 to TRBJ1-2; the match to TRBD1 covers 7 bases. Germline CDR1 is SGHNT and CDR2 is YYREEE (reference sequence). Unmatched junction bases numbered 12, after V lost 4 bases and J lost 3 bases. There are 16 residues in the CDR3. CDR3 nucleotides: TGTGCCAGCAGCACCGTAAGGGGGCGCCGGGACTATGGCTACACCTTC. Translating gives CASSTVRGRRDYGYTF. The whole variable domain, filled in from reference TRBV5-4 and TRBJ1-2, reads ETGVTQSPTHLIKTRGQQVTLRCSSQSGHNTVSWYQQALGQGPQFIFQYYREEENGRGNFPPRFSGLQFPNYSSELNVNALELDDSALYLCASSTVRGRRDYGYTFGSGTRLTVV.

V gene TRBV5-1 combines with J gene TRBJ1-2; D perhaps matches TRBD1 (6 bases). V lost 0 bases and J 6 bases, leaving 21 bases between the germline ends. This CDR3 contains 17 residues. Germline V gene sequence: CDR1 SGHRS, CDR2 YFSETQ. CDR3 loop: CASSLAITPDSNDGYTF. The CDR3 coding sequence is TGCGCCAGCAGCTTGGCCATAACCCCGGACAGCAACGATGGCTACACCTTC.